The sample holds many counts of the clone carrying this TCR beta chain. The antigen is unknown. Coverage ceases 3 residues before the CDR3 finishes, and the germline J gene fills in the end. These data come from a study of T cell clonality in common variable immunodeficiency. The study, taken as a whole, reports: Compared with controls, CVID subjects had fewer shared TCRbeta clones. In common variable immunodeficiency, TCR beta chains reportedly carried fewer deletions and N-nucleotide insertions. What drives increased CVID clonality needs T cell subpopulation sequencing. Links between repertoire features and CVID complications were heterogeneity-limited.

This CDR3 is built from 14 residues. The V and J ends lost 6 bases and 6 bases, in that order; junction bases with no gene match: 7. CDR1 and CDR2 from the germline V gene are DFQATT and SNEGSKA (reference sequence). Assay: immunoSEQ multiplex PCR; the TCRdb copy retains only in-frame clones and omits some. The sample contains 50,000 to 55,000 clones, none of them singletons. The sequence was obtained from a person aged 18 to 75 in good health. Sequencing used peripheral blood mononuclear cells. The V call is TRBV20-1, the J call TRBJ2-1; 11 bases agree with TRBD2. CDR3 residues: CSARSLAGGNEQFF. CDR3 DNA (partial): TGCAGTGCCCGTTCCCTAGCGGGGGGCAATGAG.